Below, 25 T cell receptor beta chains from the same sample are listed, as sequenced in a study of blood T cell repertoires in COVID-19 (dated by TCRdb to between 2020 and 2021). The library came from the immunoSEQ multiplex PCR assay. TCRdb holds this immuneACCESS table with in-frame rearrangements only. Some clones are missing; in checked studies, unresolved V genes explain under half, and the rest has no known cause. This sample has 60,000 to 80,000 clones in its table, and almost 85% of those were observed once. Roughly 20% of the sample lies in the top ten. The sequenced material came from peripheral blood. The receptors shown here come from a man aged 45 to 65 with acute or convalescent COVID-19.

V and J are TRBV6-2 or TRBV6-3 and TRBJ2-7; the match to TRBD1 covers 9 bases. Germline CDR1 is MNHEY and CDR2 is SVGEGT. V lost 4 bases, J lost 3 bases, and 7 bases stayed unmatched. The CDR3 consists of 15 residues. The CDR3 bases are TGTGCCAGCAGTTCCCCACGGACAGGGGACTACGAGCAGTACGTC. This encodes CASSSPRTGDYEQYV.

This clone was seen only a few times. V gene TRBV29-1 combines with J gene TRBJ1-2; 8 bases match TRBD1. CDR3 size: 13 residues. J was trimmed by 3 bases and V by 4 bases; bases with no gene match: 4. Germline V gives CDR1 SQVTM, CDR2 ANQGSEA. Written as DNA, the CDR3 is TGCAGCGTTGGCGCAGGGGGCTACTATGGCTACACCTTC. Translating it yields CSVGAGGYYGYTF. Drawing the rest from reference TRBV29-1 and TRBJ1-2, the complete variable domain is SAVISQKPSRDICQRGTSLTIQCQVDSQVTMMFWYRQQPGQSLTLIATANQGSEATYESGFVIDKFPISRPNLTFSTLTVSNMSPEDSSIYLCSVGAGGYYGYTFGSGTRLTVV.

This clone has just a few counts. This chain links TRBV7-8 with TRBJ1-1; D not resolved. CDR3 length: 13 amino acids. The V end lost 1 base, the J end lost 10 bases, and 13 bases lay between the germline ends. Germline CDR1 reads SGHVS; CDR2 reads FQNEAQ. The CDR3 DNA reads TGTGCCAGCAGCTTAGAAATAGCAGGAGGAGCTTTCTTT. This translates into CASSLEIAGGAFF. Looking up the rest from reference TRBV7-8 and TRBJ1-1 gives the full variable domain: GAGVSQSPRYKVAKRGQDVALRCDPISGHVSLFWYQQALGQGPEFLTYFQNEAQLDKSGLPSDRFFAERPEGSVSTLKIQRTQQEDSAVYLCASSLEIAGGAFFGQGTRLTVV.

J is TRBJ1-5 and V is TRBV2; D may be TRBD1 (5 bases). Per germline, CDR1 SNHLY and CDR2 FYNNEI. Trimming took off 7 bases at V and 6 bases at J, with 13 bases between the two ends. This CDR3 contains 13 residues. The CDR3 sequence is CASTEVRAQPQHF. DNA for the CDR3: TGTGCCAGCACTGAGGTCAGGGCTCAGCCCCAGCATTTT. The variable domain in full, completed from reference TRBV2 and TRBJ1-5, reads EPEVTQTPSHQVTQMGQEVILRCVPISNHLYFYWYRQILGQKVEFLVSFYNNEISEKSEIFDDQFSVERPDGSNFTLKIRSTKLEDSAMYFCASTEVRAQPQHFGDGTRLSIL.

V usage is TRBV5-5 and J usage is TRBJ1-5; a weak D match, TRBD1 (5 bases). This CDR3 is built from 14 residues. Germline CDR1 is SGHKS and CDR2 is YYEKEE (reference sequence). V shed 2 bases and J shed 4 bases, with 10 bases lying between them. The CDR3 coding sequence is TGTGCCAGCAGCTTTAATGGGGGGAATCAGCCCCAGCATTTT. Protein product: CASSFNGGNQPQHF. The full variable domain, its missing parts supplied by reference TRBV5-5 and TRBJ1-5, is DAGVTQSPTHLIKTRGQQVTLRCSPISGHKSVSWYQQVLGQGPQFIFQYYEKEERGRGNFPDRFSARQFPNYSSELNVNALLLGDSALYLCASSFNGGNQPQHFGDGTRLSIL.

To note about this clone: At one boundary the junction diverges from the germline segment, which might be a read error. The CDR3 sequence is CASRDREVLYF. The CDR3 region has the DNA TGTGCCAGCAGGGACAGGGAGGTTTTGTATTTT. This chain links TRBV6-5 with TRBJ1-5; 8 bases agree with TRBD1. In germline, CDR1 is MNHEY, CDR2 SVGAGI. CDR3 length equals 11 residues.

The chain is built from TRBV2 and TRBJ1-4, with 8 bases matching TRBD1. The CDR3 totals 13 residues. Losses at the gene ends were 10 bases for V and 6 bases for J; bases not matched to a gene: 7. Looked up from germline, CDR1 is SNHLY and CDR2 is FYNNEI. In nucleotides, the CDR3 is TGTGCCACCCAGGGGGCGAGAGATGAAAAACTGTTTTTT. This gives the protein CATQGARDEKLFF.

V gene TRBV5-1 combines with J gene TRBJ2-7, with D perhaps matching TRBD2 (5 bases). Germline V gives CDR1 SGHRS, CDR2 YFSETQ. V shed 4 bases and J shed 6 bases, with 11 bases lying between them. The CDR3 runs 12 residues. The CDR3 here is CASSLTRSEQYV. Written as DNA, the CDR3 is TGCGCCAGCAGCCTCACTAGAAGCGAGCAGTACGTC.

The table lists this clone with a few counts. This sequence joins TRBV5-1 and TRBJ1-6; TRBD1 might be the D (5 bases). V was cut by 0 bases and J by 3 bases, with 10 bases left in between. The CDR3 totals 16 residues. Per the germline V gene, CDR1 is SGHRS and CDR2 is YFSETQ. The CDR3 loop is CASSLVAGNYNSPLHF. For the CDR3, the DNA is TGCGCCAGCAGCTTGGTTGCAGGGAACTATAATTCACCCCTCCACTTT.

The genes are TRBV5-5 and TRBJ2-5, with TRBD2 matching over 9 bases. With V trimmed by 0 bases and J by 9 bases, 9 bases remained unmatched. Germline assignment: CDR1 SGHKS and CDR2 YYEKEE (reference sequence). CDR3 length: 15 amino acids. The CDR3 loop reads CASSLEIAGDLAQYF. DNA of the CDR3: TGTGCCAGCAGCTTGGAAATAGCGGGGGACCTGGCCCAGTACTTC. Variable domain in full (rest from reference TRBV5-5 and TRBJ2-5): DAGVTQSPTHLIKTRGQQVTLRCSPISGHKSVSWYQQVLGQGPQFIFQYYEKEERGRGNFPDRFSARQFPNYSSELNVNALLLGDSALYLCASSLEIAGDLAQYFGPGTRLLVL.

This clone has more than one count but fewer than ten. This sequence joins TRBV5-1 and TRBJ1-3, with a weak D call TRBD1 (5 bases). CDR3 length: 15 amino acids. V shed 1 base and J shed 2 bases, with 10 bases lying between them. The V gene's germline CDR1 is SGHRS and CDR2 YFSETQ. This chain's CDR3 is CASSLTGTTGNTIYF. The CDR3 DNA sequence: TGCGCCAGCAGCTTGACAGGTACTACTGGAAACACCATATATTTT.

The chain carries TRBV5-1 and TRBJ1-6; 8 bases match TRBD1. There are 15 residues in the CDR3. Per germline, CDR1 SGHRS and CDR2 YFSETQ. V gave up 4 bases and J gave up 8 bases; unmatched junction bases: 8. CDR3 amino acids: CASSTEDRGYSPLHF. The CDR3 nucleotides are TGCGCCAGCAGCACCGAAGACAGGGGCTATTCACCCCTCCACTTT.

The chain couples TRBV2 to TRBJ1-3; weak D call: TRBD1 (6 bases). Between the trimmed V and J ends, which lost 3 bases and 1 base, there was a span of 7 bases. CDR3 length equals 14 residues. CDR1 is SNHLY and CDR2 is FYNNEI in the germline V gene. Here the CDR3 reads CASSDQGSGNTIYF. DNA for the CDR3: TGTGCCAGCAGTGACCAGGGGTCTGGAAACACCATATATTTT.

This chain links TRBV6-5 with TRBJ2-4; TRBD1 agrees at 8 bases. Germline CDR1 is MNHEY and CDR2 is SVGAGI. After removal of 4 bases from V and 8 bases from J, the junction contained 4 bases not matched to a gene. This CDR3 contains 13 residues. The DNA for the CDR3 is TGTGCCAGCAGTTCGACAGGGGAGGACATTCAGTACTTC. Translation gives CASSSTGEDIQYF.

The chain employs TRBV13 and TRBJ2-5; D ambiguous. The CDR3 sequence is 13 residues long. The germline V gene encodes CDR1 PRHDT and CDR2 FYEKMQ (reference sequence). The V gene lost 3 bases and the J gene lost 4 bases, with 9 bases spanning the gap. Written as DNA, the CDR3 is TGTGCCAGCAGCTTCCGGTCCCGAGAGACCCAGTACTTC. Translation gives CASSFRSRETQYF.

The rearrangement uses TRBV4-1 and TRBJ1-3; D is ambiguous. The CDR3 is 18 residues long. V lost 1 base to trimming and J lost 0 bases, with 16 bases between them. Germline assignment: CDR1 MGHRA and CDR2 YSYEKL. The CDR3 spells CASSQGQEESVSGNTIYF. The CDR3 nucleotides read TGCGCCAGCAGCCAAGGGCAGGAGGAGTCAGTCTCTGGAAACACCATATATTTT.

This chain joins TRBV7-3 and TRBJ2-1, with 7 bases that match TRBD2. CDR1 is SGHTA and CDR2 is FQGTGA in the germline V gene. The CDR3 sequence is 14 residues long. Trimming at V came to 5 bases and at J to 7 bases, leaving 8 bases not matched to a gene. CDR3: CASSMSGTTNEQFF. For the CDR3, the DNA is TGTGCCAGCAGCATGTCCGGGACTACAAATGAGCAGTTCTTC.

This chain joins TRBV3-1 (or the pseudogene TRBV3-2) and TRBJ1-2; the D gene is possibly TRBD1 (5 bases). CDR3 size: 14 residues. Germline CDR1 and CDR2: LGHDT and YNNKEL (reference sequence). V was trimmed by 0 bases and J by 3 bases, leaving 8 bases between them. The DNA for the CDR3 is TGTGCCAGCAGCCAAGATCAGGGTTACTATGGCTACACCTTC. Protein: CASSQDQGYYGYTF.

The chain uses TRBV5-4 and TRBJ1-4, with a weak D call TRBD1 (6 bases). CDR3 length: 13 amino acids. In germline, CDR1 is SGHNT, CDR2 YYREEE (reference sequence). Trimming shortened V by 7 bases and J by 5 bases, and 12 bases separated the two germline ends. Written as DNA, the CDR3 is TGTGCCAGCGGCCCAGGGGCGAATGAAAAACTGTTTTTT. This translates into CASGPGANEKLFF.

The CDR3 DNA reads TGTGCCAGCAGCTTCCTAGGGGCAGATACGCAGTATTTT. Residues: CASSFLGADTQYF. The V and J genes are TRBV5-8 and TRBJ2-3, with a tentative D call TRBD1 (5 bases). The CDR3 sequence is 13 residues long. V was clipped by 2 bases and J by 4 bases, with 8 bases between them. The germline CDR1 and CDR2 sequences are SGHTS and YDEGEE.

In its sample, this clone was seen a few times. The chain couples TRBV19 to TRBJ2-1, with 8 bases matching TRBD2. Germline V gene sequence: CDR1 LNHDA, CDR2 SQIVND (reference sequence). This CDR3 comprises 16 residues. J was trimmed by 4 bases and V by 1 base; bases with no gene match: 6. The CDR3 DNA follows: TGTGCCAGTAGTATAGTTGGGCGGGGGGATTACAATGAGCAGTTCTTC. As protein: CASSIVGRGDYNEQFF.

V gene TRBV2 combines with J gene TRBJ1-1; the match to TRBD1 covers 10 bases. This CDR3 region has 16 residues. Germline V lookup: CDR1 SNHLY, CDR2 FYNNEI. Trimming cost V 4 bases and J 3 bases; bases outside gene matches: 8. CDR3 coding DNA: TGTGCCAGCAGTGTCGGGACAGGGGAGAGGGACACTGAAGCTTTCTTT. Translating it yields CASSVGTGERDTEAFF.

J is TRBJ1-1 and V is TRBV19; D remains ambiguous. V lost 5 bases and J lost 8, with 15 bases in between. Looked up from germline, CDR1 is LNHDA and CDR2 is SQIVND (reference sequence). There are 13 residues in the CDR3. CDR3 region: CASSQARFEEAFF. As DNA, the CDR3 is TGTGCCAGTAGTCAGGCCCGGTTCGAGGAAGCTTTCTTT.

This clone was seen only once. V usage is TRBV19 and J usage is TRBJ2-3; 7 bases agree with TRBD2. This CDR3 contains 15 residues. The germline V gene has CDR1 LNHDA and CDR2 SQIVND (reference sequence). V was clipped by 8 bases and J by 0 bases; unmatched bases: 8. CDR3 residues: CASLLAGDSTDTQYF. In nucleotides, the CDR3 is TGTGCCAGTCTCCTGGCGGGGGACAGCACAGATACGCAGTATTTT. Combining the CDR3 with reference TRBV19 and TRBJ2-3 gives the whole variable domain DGGITQSPKYLFRKEGQNVTLSCEQNLNHDAMYWYRQDPGQGLRLIYYSQIVNDFQKGDIAEGYSVSREKKESFPLTVTSAQKNPTAFYLCASLLAGDSTDTQYFGPGTRLTVL.

The chain combines TRBV29-1 with TRBJ2-7, with a weak D call TRBD2 (5 bases). Trimming left V 7 bases short and J 1 base short, with 11 bases between. Germline CDR1 and CDR2: SQVTM and ANQGSEA. The CDR3 spans 12 residues. Written as DNA, the CDR3 is TGCAGCGGTGGGTGGGAGTCCTACGAGCAGTACTTC. It is translated as CSGGWESYEQYF.